This TCR beta chain was sequenced in a study of T cell repertoires in cytomegalovirus infection. For the study at large: HLA-C-restricted CMV epitopes, recently identified, and well-studied HLA-B-restricted ones were used by the study.

TCRdb re-called the reads through MiXCR, storing one row per CDR3 protein. The data hold 45,000 to 55,000 distinct CDR3 sequences, with 20% to 25% observed a single time. In this sample, this clonotype turned up once. No antigen is known for it. This CDR3 comprises 14 residues. Between the trimmed V and J ends, which lost 6 bases and 7 bases, there was a span of 18 bases. Germline loops: CDR1 ENHRY, CDR2 SYGVKD. The material sequenced was CD8+ T cells from cultured PBMCs, taken from culture after CMV antigen stimulation. The chain has TRBV10-3 and TRBJ1-2; unclear D gene. This TCR derives from a human donor in good health (CMV status not recorded). Some clones in this sample may be carry-over from other donors' samples. The CDR3 reads CAIRNDLGLSGYTF. The CDR3, as DNA: TGTGCCATCAGGAACGATCTAGGCCTATCTGGCTACACCTTC.